A selection of T cell receptor beta chains follows, all from one sample in a study of shared clonotypes between healthy human individuals. Data came from immunoSEQ multiplex PCR; TCRdb stores just in-frame clones and leaves some out. The profile shows hundreds of thousands of clones, around two thirds of them singletons. Material: memory CD4+ T cells sorted from blood. The receptors come from a woman in her 30s in good health. Both conserved end residues are part of each CDR3. Fields, in order: D gene, clone size, V gene, J gene, CDR3 protein, CDR3 DNA. D genes are given only for firm matches. Size values are once, few and many counts, or a class for expanded clones, and some rows have none.

>NA|NA|TRBV6-1|TRBJ1-3
CASTNSGNTIYF
TGTGCCAGCACAAATTCTGGAAACACCATATATTTT
>TRBD2|NA|TRBV11-2|TRBJ2-1
CASSFSSGSYNEQFF
TGTGCCAGCAGCTTCAGTAGCGGGAGCTACAATGAGCAGTTCTTC
>NA|once|TRBV6-5|TRBJ1-1
CASRRGRANTEAFF
TGTGCCAGCAGACGCGGACGGGCGAACACTGAAGCTTTCTTT
>TRBD1|NA|TRBV28|TRBJ2-2
CASSQGQGVATGELFF
TGTGCCAGCAGTCAAGGACAGGGGGTGGCCACCGGGGAGCTGTTTTTT
>TRBD2|few|TRBV2|TRBJ2-1
CASRGTSGLAYNEQFF
TGTGCCAGCAGGGGGACTAGCGGGCTGGCCTACAATGAGCAGTTCTTC
>NA|NA|TRBV19|TRBJ1-4
CASSRGTETNEKLFF
TGTGCCAGTAGTCGCGGGACGGAAACTAATGAAAAACTGTTTTTT
>NA|NA|TRBV7-2|TRBJ1-5
CASSPDVLSNQPQHF
TGTGCCAGCAGCCCGGACGTCTTAAGCAATCAGCCCCAGCATTTT
>NA|few|TRBV7-9|TRBJ2-5
CASSPGTSGETQYF
TGTGCCAGCAGCCCCGGGACGTCGGGGGAGACCCAGTACTTC
>TRBD1|NA|TRBV27|TRBJ2-1
CASSLDRTLTYNEQFF
TGTGCCAGCAGCCTGGACAGGACCCTTACCTACAATGAGCAGTTCTTC
>NA|NA|TRBV9|TRBJ2-1
CASSVVGGAYNEQFF
TGTGCCAGCAGCGTAGTTGGAGGAGCTTACAATGAGCAGTTCTTC
>NA|few|TRBV19|TRBJ2-4
CASSIYQNIQYF
TGTGCCAGTAGTATATACCAAAACATTCAGTACTTC
>TRBD2|many|TRBV7-2|TRBJ2-1
CASSPQRDNNEQFF
TGTGCCAGCAGCCCCCAGCGGGATAACAATGAGCAGTTCTTC
>TRBD2|NA|TRBV5-4|TRBJ2-1
CASSFAGLAGVNEQFF
TGTGCCAGCAGCTTCGCGGGACTAGCGGGAGTCAATGAGCAGTTCTTC
>TRBD2|NA|TRBV29-1|TRBJ2-1
CSDWGGSYNEQFF
TGCAGCGACTGGGGAGGGTCCTACAATGAGCAGTTCTTC
>TRBD1|NA|TRBV16|TRBJ1-2
CASSRRDRIYGYTF
TGTGCCAGCAGCCGCCGGGACAGAATCTATGGCTACACCTTC
>NA|NA|TRBV5-1|TRBJ2-1
CASSLALVRDSYNEQFF
TGCGCCAGCAGCTTGGCCCTTGTGCGGGATTCCTACAATGAGCAGTTCTTC
>TRBD1|NA|TRBV6-4|TRBJ2-3
CASSEAPGQGGTDTQYF
TGTGCCAGCAGTGAGGCACCGGGACAGGGGGGAACAGATACGCAGTATTTT
>NA|NA|TRBV5-1|TRBJ2-7
CASSLDQGDEQYF
TGCGCCAGCAGCTTGGATCAAGGGGACGAGCAGTACTTC
>NA|few|TRBV7-2|TRBJ2-5
CASSLVVLTQQTQYF
TGTGCCAGCAGCTTAGTAGTCCTTACCCAACAGACCCAGTACTTC
>NA|NA|TRBV29-1|TRBJ2-5
CSFAGTRQETQYF
TGCAGCTTCGCTGGTACAAGGCAAGAGACCCAGTACTTC